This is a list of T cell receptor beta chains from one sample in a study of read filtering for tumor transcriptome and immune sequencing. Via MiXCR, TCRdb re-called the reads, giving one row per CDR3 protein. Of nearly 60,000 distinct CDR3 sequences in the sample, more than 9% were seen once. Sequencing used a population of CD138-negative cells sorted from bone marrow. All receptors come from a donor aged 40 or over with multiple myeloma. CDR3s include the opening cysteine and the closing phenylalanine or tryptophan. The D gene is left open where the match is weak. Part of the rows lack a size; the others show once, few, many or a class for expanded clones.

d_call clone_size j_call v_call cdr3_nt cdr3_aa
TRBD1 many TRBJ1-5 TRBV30 TGTGCCTGTCACACCGGGGACAGGGGGACGGATAGCAATCAGCCCCAGCATTTT CACHTGDRGTDSNQPQHF
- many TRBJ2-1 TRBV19 TGTGCCAGTAGTCGACTAGTCAGTGAGCAGTTCTTC CASSRLVSEQFF
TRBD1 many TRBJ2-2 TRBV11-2 TGTGCCAGCAGCTTCCGACCGGACAGGGGAATAAACACCGGGGAGCTGTTTTTT CASSFRPDRGINTGELFF
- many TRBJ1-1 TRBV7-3 TGTGCCAGCAGCTTAGACAGGATGAACACTGAAGCTTTCTTT CASSLDRMNTEAFF
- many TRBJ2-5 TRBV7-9 TGTGCCAGCAGCTTAAAGGTGGAGACCCAGTACTTC CASSLKVETQYF
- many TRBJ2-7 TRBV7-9 TGTGCCAGCAGCTTTCCAGACCGGGACGCCTCCTACGAGCAGTACTTC CASSFPDRDASYEQYF
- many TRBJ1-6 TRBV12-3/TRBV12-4 TGTGCCAGCAGCAGGGATTCACCCCTCCACTTT CASSRDSPLHF
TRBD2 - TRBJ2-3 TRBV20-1 TGCAATGCTAGAGTTAGCGGGTACACAGATACGCAGTATTTT CNARVSGYTDTQYF
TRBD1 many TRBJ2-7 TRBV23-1 TGCGCCAGCAGTCAAGGGACAGGGGGCTACGAGCAGTACTTC CASSQGTGGYEQYF
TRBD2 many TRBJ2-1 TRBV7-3 TGTGCCAGCAGCATGCTAGCGGGGTTAGGCTACAATGAGCAGTTCTTC CASSMLAGLGYNEQFF
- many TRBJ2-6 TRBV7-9 TGTGCCAGCAGCTTCGACTCTGGGGCCAACGTCCTGACTTTC CASSFDSGANVLTF
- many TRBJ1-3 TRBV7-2 TGTGCCAGCAGCTACAGACAGTCTGGAAACACCATATATTTT CASSYRQSGNTIYF
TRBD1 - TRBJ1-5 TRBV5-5 TGTGCCAGCAGTGGGGGAGGGACAGGTAATCAGCCCCAGCATTTT CASSGGGTGNQPQHF
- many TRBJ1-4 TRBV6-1 TGTGCCAGCAGTGCAATCCGATACAGGGTAACTAATGAAAAACTGTTTTTT CASSAIRYRVTNEKLFF
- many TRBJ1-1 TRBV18 TGTGCCAGCTCACCACCGTCACGGGGGTTTAACACTGAAGCTTTCTTT CASSPPSRGFNTEAFF
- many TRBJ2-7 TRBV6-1 TGTGCCAGCAGTGAAGAAAGGGGGTCAAGCTCCTACGAGCAGTACTTC CASSEERGSSSYEQYF
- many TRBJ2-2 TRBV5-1 TGCGCCAGCAGCTTGGAAGACACCGGGGAGCTGTTTTTT CASSLEDTGELFF
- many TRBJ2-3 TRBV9 TGTGCCAGCAGCGTTCGAGATACGCAGTATTTT CASSVRDTQYF
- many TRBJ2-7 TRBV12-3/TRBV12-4 TGTGCCAGCAGACAGGGCTACGAGCAGTACTTC CASRQGYEQYF
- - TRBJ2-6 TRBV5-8 TGTGCCAGCAGGTCGCAGCACGCTGGGGCCAACGTCCTGACTTTC CASRSQHAGANVLTF
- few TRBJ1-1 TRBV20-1 TGCAGTGCTAGAGATCGGGGACGGGTCGCTGAAGCTTTCTTT CSARDRGRVAEAFF
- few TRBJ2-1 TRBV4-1 TGCGCCAGCAGTCCCCGGGGGCCGGACAATGAGCAGTTCTTC CASSPRGPDNEQFF
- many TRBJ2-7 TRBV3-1 TGTGCCAGCAGCCACGGACCGGAAAGCTCCTACGAGCAGTACTTC CASSHGPESSYEQYF